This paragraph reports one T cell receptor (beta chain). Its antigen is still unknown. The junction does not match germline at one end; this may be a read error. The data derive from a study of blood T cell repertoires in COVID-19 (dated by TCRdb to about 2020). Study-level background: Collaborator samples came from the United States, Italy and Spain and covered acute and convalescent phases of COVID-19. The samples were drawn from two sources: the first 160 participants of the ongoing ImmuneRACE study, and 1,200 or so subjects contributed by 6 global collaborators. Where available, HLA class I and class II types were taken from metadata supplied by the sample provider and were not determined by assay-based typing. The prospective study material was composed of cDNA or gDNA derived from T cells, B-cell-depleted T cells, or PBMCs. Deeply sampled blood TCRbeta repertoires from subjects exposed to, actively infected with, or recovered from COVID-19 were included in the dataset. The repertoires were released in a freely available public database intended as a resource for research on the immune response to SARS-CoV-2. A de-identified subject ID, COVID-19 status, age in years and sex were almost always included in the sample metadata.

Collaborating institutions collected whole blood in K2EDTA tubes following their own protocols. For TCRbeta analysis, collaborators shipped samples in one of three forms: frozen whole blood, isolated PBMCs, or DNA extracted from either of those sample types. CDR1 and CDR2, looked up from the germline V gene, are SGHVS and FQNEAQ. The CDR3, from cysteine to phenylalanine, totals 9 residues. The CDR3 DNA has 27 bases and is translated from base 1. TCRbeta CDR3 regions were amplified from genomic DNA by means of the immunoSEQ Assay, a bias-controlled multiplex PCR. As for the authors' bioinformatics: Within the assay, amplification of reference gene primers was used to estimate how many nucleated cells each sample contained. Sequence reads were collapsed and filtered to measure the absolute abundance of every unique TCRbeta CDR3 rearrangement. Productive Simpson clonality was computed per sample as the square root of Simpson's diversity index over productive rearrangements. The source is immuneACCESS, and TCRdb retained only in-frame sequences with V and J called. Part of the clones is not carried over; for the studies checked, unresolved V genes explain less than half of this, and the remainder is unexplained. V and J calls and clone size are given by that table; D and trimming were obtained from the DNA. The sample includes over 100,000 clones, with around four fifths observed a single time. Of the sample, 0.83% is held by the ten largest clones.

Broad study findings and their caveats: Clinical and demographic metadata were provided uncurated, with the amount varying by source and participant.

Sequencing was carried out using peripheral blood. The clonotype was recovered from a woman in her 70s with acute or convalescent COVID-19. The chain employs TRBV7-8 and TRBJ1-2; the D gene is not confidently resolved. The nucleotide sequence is TGTGCCAGCAGCCCCATCGCAGTCTTC. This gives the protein CASSPIAVF.